This TCR beta chain was obtained from a study of human T cells and chemical hapten exposure. Noted time point: patch test 2, 6 weeks after DPC sensitization. Treatment: therapeutic diphenylcyclopropenone sensitization with weekly scalp DPC. This CDR3 contains 18 residues. Losses at the gene ends were 1 base for V and 2 bases for J; bases not matched to a gene: 8. The germline CDR1 and CDR2 sequences are LGHNA and YSLEER. This clonotype appeared a few times. It was the library that attached unique molecular identifiers to individual cDNA molecules. TCRdb ran MiXCR on the RACE reads and lists one entry per CDR3 protein. The table includes just over 350,000 distinct CDR3 sequences, over 6% detected once.

This TCR was sampled from a woman under 30 with alopecia areata. Some clones in this sample may be carry-over from other donors' samples. The rearrangement links TRBV4-3 to TRBJ1-3; 10 nucleotides align to TRBD1. The input for sequencing was whole blood, taken in connection with sensitization to the hapten diphenylcyclopropenone (DPC). The CDR3 reads CASSQVPPGTGAGNTIYF. In DNA form, the CDR3 reads TGCGCCAGCAGCCAAGTGCCCCCTGGGACAGGGGCTGGAAACACCATATATTTT.